This entry is about one TCR beta chain. Other DNA sequences in this specimen translate into the identical CDR3. TCRdb's table, derived via immunoSEQ multiplex PCR, lists solely in-frame clones and lacks some. Of 600,000 or so clones in the sample, about 89% are singletons; the top ten hold roughly 0.0087%. The CDR3 runs 15 residues. After removal of 7 bases from V and 5 bases from J, the junction contained 6 bases not matched to a gene. Germline V gene data show CDR1 as MDHEN and CDR2 as SYDVKM. The data were obtained in a study of shared T cell receptors in the human thymus. The same data also contributed to another study, on human thymus T cells. That paper adds: Finnish infants who were healthy and having corrective surgery for congenital heart defects made up the donors. The study used thymus tissue resected during corrective heart surgery. The authors found apparently biased V and J gene usage in thymic and blood repertoires. Thymic repertoires of unrelated individuals were reported in related research to overlap highly.

The rearrangement joins TRBV28 to TRBJ1-6; 9 bases fit TRBD1. Specimen: thymocytes. This TCR was sampled from a boy younger than two with a congenital heart defect. CDR3 sequence: CASKDRDRDNSPLHF. The CDR3, as DNA: TGTGCCAGCAAAGACCGGGACAGGGATAATTCACCCCTCCACTTT.